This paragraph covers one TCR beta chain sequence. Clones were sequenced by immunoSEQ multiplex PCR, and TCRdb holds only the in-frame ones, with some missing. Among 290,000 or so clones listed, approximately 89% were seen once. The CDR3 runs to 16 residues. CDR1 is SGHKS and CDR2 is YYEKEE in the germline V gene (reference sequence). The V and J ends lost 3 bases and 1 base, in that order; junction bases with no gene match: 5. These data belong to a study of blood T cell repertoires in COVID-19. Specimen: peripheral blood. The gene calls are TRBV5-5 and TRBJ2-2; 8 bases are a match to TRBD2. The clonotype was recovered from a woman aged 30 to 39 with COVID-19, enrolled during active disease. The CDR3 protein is CASSSGGRLNTGELFF. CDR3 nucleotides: TGTGCCAGCAGCTCGGGAGGGCGCTTGAACACCGGGGAGCTGTTTTTT.